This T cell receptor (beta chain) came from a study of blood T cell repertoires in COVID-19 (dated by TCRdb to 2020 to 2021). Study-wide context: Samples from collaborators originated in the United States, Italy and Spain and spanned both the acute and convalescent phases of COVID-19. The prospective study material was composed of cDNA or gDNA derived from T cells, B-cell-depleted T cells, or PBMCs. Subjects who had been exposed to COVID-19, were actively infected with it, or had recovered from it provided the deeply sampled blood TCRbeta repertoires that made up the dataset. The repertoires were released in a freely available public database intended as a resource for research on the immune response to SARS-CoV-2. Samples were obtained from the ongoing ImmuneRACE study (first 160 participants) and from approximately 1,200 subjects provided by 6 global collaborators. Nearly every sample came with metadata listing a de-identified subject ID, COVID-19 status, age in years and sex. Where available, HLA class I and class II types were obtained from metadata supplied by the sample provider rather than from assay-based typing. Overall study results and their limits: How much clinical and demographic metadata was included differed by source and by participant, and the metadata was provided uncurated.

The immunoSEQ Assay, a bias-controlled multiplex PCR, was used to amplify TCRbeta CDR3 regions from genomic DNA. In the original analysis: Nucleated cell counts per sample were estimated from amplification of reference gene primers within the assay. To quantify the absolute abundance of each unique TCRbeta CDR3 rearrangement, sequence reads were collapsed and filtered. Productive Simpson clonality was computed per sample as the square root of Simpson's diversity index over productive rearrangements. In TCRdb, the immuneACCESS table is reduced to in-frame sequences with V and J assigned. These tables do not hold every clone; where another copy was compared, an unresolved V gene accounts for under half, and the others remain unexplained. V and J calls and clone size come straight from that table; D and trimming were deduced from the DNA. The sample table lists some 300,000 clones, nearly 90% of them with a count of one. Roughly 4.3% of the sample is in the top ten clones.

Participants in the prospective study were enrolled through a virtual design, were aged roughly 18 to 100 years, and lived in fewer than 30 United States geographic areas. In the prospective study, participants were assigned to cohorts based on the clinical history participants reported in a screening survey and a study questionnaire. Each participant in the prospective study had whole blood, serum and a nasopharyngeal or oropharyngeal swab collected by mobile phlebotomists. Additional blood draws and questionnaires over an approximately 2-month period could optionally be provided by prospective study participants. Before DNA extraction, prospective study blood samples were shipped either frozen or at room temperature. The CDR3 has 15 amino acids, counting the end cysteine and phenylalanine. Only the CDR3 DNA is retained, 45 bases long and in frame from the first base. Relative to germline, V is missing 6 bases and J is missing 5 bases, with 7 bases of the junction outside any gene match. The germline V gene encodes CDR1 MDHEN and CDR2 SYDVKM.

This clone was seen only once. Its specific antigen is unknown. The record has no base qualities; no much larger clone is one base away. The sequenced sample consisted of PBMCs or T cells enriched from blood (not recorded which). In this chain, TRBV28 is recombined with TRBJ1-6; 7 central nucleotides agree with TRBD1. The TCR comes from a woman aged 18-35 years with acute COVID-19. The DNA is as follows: TGTGCCAGCAGCCCATCCGGGACAGATAATTCACCCCTCCACTTT. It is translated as CASSPSGTDNSPLHF.